The present TCR beta chain was sequenced within a study of T cells expressing NK-cell markers. The CDR3 extends over 14 amino acids. Germline-derived CDR1 and CDR2 are DFQATT and SNEGSKA (reference sequence). TCRdb re-called the 5' RACE reads and catalogs CDR3 proteins one per entry, DNA excluded. With fewer than 200,000 distinct CDR3 sequences in the sample, the ten largest clones hold approximately 17%. The chain recombines TRBV20-1 with TRBJ2-3; TCRdb gives TRBD2 as the D gene, but with no DNA this cannot be confirmed. The TCR originated in a woman aged 18-69 years in good health. Sequenced material: blood T cells: a sorted CD56 or NKG2C T cell subset, CD4+ or CD8+ T cells, or bulk PBMC T cells (not recorded which). CDR3 sequence reads: CSATGTEGGPTQYF.